Here is one T cell receptor beta chain with its context. Measured with immunoSEQ multiplex PCR; TCRdb has only the in-frame clones, and not every one. The sample lists 150,000 to 200,000 clones; 70% to 90% were seen once. There are 15 residues in the CDR3. V was clipped by 4 bases and J by 5 bases; unmatched bases: 8. The data belong to a study of blood T cell repertoires in COVID-19. Across the whole study: Collection of acute and convalescent COVID-19 samples took place in the United States, Italy and Spain. The analysed material was cDNA or gDNA that came from T cells, B-cell-depleted T cells, or PBMCs.

The chain is built from TRBV23-1 and TRBJ2-1; TRBD1 aligns across 7 bases. TRBV23-1 is an ORF; its function is uncertain. Source material: peripheral blood. The receptor was isolated from a man aged 60 to 69 with acute or convalescent COVID-19. CDR3 bases: TGCGCCAGCAGTCCCGACAGGGTGAGAGACAATGAGCAGTTCTTC. It yields the protein CASSPDRVRDNEQFF.